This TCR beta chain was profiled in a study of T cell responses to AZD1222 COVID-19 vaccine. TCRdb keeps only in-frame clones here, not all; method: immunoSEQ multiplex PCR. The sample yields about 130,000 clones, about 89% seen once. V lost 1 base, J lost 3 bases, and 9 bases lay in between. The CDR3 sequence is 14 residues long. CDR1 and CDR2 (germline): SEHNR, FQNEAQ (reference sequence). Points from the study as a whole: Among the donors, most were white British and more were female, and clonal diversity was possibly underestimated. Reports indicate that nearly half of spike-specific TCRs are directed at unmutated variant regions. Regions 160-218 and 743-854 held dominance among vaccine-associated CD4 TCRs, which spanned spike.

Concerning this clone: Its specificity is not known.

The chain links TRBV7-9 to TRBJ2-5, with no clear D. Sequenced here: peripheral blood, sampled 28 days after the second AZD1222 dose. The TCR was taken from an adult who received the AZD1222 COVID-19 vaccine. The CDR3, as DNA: TGTGCCAGCAGCTTAGAGTGGACGAAAGAGACCCAGTACTTC. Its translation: CASSLEWTKETQYF.